This section outlines one T cell receptor beta chain sequence together with its context. Its antigen is unknown. The method was immunoSEQ multiplex PCR; TCRdb's version includes in-frame clones alone and lacks a portion of them. The top ten clones hold more than 3.5% of a sample with about 130,000 clones, around nine tenths of them seen once. The entry originates in a study of T cell responses to AZD1222 COVID-19 vaccine. Study conclusions and caveats: Per reports, nearly half of all spike-specific TCRs target regions that are unmutated in variants. No day 14 peak samples; only post-peak repertoires were characterized. Donors were largely white British and mainly female; clonal diversity was possibly underestimated.

Germline assignment: CDR1 LNHNV and CDR2 YYDKDF (reference sequence). This CDR3 comprises 15 residues. V was clipped by 0 bases and J by 4 bases, with 10 bases between them. The specimen was peripheral blood, collected on day 0 of AZD1222 vaccination. The chain carries TRBV15 and TRBJ1-3, with D unresolved. The source is an adult in good health. This CDR3 reads CATSRDPGVGNTIYF. CDR3 nucleotide sequence: TGTGCCACCAGCAGAGACCCAGGAGTGGGAAACACCATATATTTT. The full variable domain, its missing parts supplied by reference TRBV15 and TRBJ1-3, is DAMVIQNPRYQVTQFGKPVTLSCSQTLNHNVMYWYQQKSSQAPKLLFHYYDKDFNNEADTPDNFQSRRPNTSFCFLDIRSPGLGDTAMYLCATSRDPGVGNTIYFGEGSWLTVV.